This paragraph reports one T cell receptor (beta chain). No antigen is known for it. TCRdb re-analysed the reads in MiXCR, keeping a single row per CDR3 protein. The data show fewer than 250,000 distinct CDR3 sequences, 22% seen once. CDR3 length: 15 amino acids. In germline, CDR1 is SGHRS, CDR2 YFSETQ. Between the trimmed V and J ends, which lost 4 bases and 3 bases, there was a span of 16 bases. This specimen belongs to a study of T cell repertoires in cytomegalovirus infection. About the research overall: Public TCR beta signature analysis indicated the presence of both CMV infection and matching HLA type.

Findings of the study overall: What dominated the ex vivo response were HLA-C-restricted CMV-specific TCR beta clonotypes. Cumulative public TCR beta family frequency identified carriers of CMV plus the relevant HLA.

The rearrangement joins TRBV5-1 to TRBJ1-2; tentative D call: TRBD1 (5 bases). This receptor was obtained from a human donor in good health (CMV status not recorded). Some clones in this sample may be carry-over from other donors' samples. Source material: CD8+ T cells from PBMCs. The CDR3 spells CASSLTGPSHYGYTF. CDR3 DNA sequence: TGCGCCAGCAGCCTAACGGGGCCTTCCCACTATGGCTACACCTTC.